This T cell receptor beta chain stems from a study of high-grade serous ovarian cancer treatment subgroups (dated by TCRdb to the early 2020s). Concerning the study at large: A mean of 14,192 reads and more than 7,000 unique TCR beta rearrangements per sample was generated by sequencing. Under a laparoscopic triage algorithm, patients with high-grade serous ovarian cancer were grouped by complete gross resection or by neoadjuvant chemotherapy response, and the study profiled the TCR beta repertoires of these patients. Of the approximately 30 patients in the cohort, approximately 10 had no residual disease after primary surgery (R0), approximately 10 were excellent NACT responders, and approximately 10 were poor NACT responders. One primary tumor sample and two metastatic tumor samples were collected from each patient, for a total of 95 or so samples.

Broader findings and caveats from the paper: The TCR repertoire analyses centered on CDR3, leaving CDR1 and CDR2 unanalyzed. Neoantigen level correlated positively with TCR clonal relatedness, and copy number variation and mutation load from whole-genome sequencing showed a positive trend with TCR clonal relatedness. Repertoire similarity ranging from about 0.11 to 0.8 was observed between tumors from the same patient, whereas almost no similarity was observed between different patients. Because bulk tumor TCR sequencing provided no spatial information, insight into HGSC tumor complexity and diversity was limited.

Collection of tumor samples took place before definitive surgery or chemotherapy. Genomic DNA extraction was performed by the MD Anderson Biospecimen Extraction Resource, and TCR sequencing was carried out by the MD Anderson Cancer Genomics Laboratory. Remarks on this clone: Its antigen specificity is not known. No base-level quality is on record; no much larger clone is a single base apart.

The approximately 90 tumor samples underwent high-throughput TCR profiling with ImmunoSEQ. The original methods were these. The repertoire diversity metrics included richness (unique productive sequences), clonality, evenness and relatedness, and the Bhattacharyya coefficient was used to measure similarity between samples. Conclusions stayed consistent in a sensitivity analysis that left out TCRs with fewer than two reads. TCRdb's version of the immuneACCESS table is confined to in-frame rearrangements and falls short of the full clone set. An unresolved V gene accounts for under half of the shortfall where checked; the remainder is of unknown origin. V and J calls plus clone size are reproduced from that table; the DNA served to infer D and trimming. The sample data list several thousand clones, and around 65% of these were observed just once. Approximately 14% of the sample lies in the top ten.

Cut back by 5 bases and 5 bases, the V and J ends lie 9 bases apart. CDR3 length: 13 amino acids, cysteine to phenylalanine. The sequence is cut down to CDR3 DNA, 39 bases in frame from base 1. For CDR1 and CDR2, the germline V gene lists SGHAT and FQNNGV. The sequence joins TRBV11-2 to TRBJ1-4, with an unclear D gene assignment. This TCR was sampled from a human donor with high-grade serous ovarian cancer. Sequencing input: tumor tissue. This receptor carries the CDR3 CASSRTVNEKLFF. The nucleotides are TGTGCCAGCAGCAGGACCGTGAATGAAAAACTGTTTTTT.